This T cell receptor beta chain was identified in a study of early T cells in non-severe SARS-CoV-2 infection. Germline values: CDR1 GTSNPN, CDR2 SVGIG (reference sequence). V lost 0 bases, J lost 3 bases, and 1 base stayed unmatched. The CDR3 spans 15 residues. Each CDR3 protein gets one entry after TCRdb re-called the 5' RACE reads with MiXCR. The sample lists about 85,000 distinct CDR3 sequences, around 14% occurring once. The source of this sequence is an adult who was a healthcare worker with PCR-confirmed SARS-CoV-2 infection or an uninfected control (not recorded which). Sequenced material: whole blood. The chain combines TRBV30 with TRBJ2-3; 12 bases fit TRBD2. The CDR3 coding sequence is TGTGCCTGGAGTGTACTAGCGGGAGGAACAGATACGCAGTATTTT. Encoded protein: CAWSVLAGGTDTQYF.